This T cell receptor (beta chain) was captured in a study of identical twins. Study conclusions and caveats: Researchers reported excess low generation probability among twin-shared out-of-frame alpha sequences.

TCRdb passed the 5' RACE reads through MiXCR, listing each CDR3 protein once. The data hold roughly 1.6 million distinct CDR3 sequences, with about 32% observed a single time. Notes on this clonotype: Antigen: not known.

Germline values: CDR1 DFQATT, CDR2 SNEGSKA (reference sequence). The CDR3 contains 16 residues. The junction had 11 bases not matched to a gene; V was cut back by 3 bases and J by 3 bases. The TCR comes from a newborn girl in good health. Sequencing used cord blood. This chain joins TRBV20-1 and TRBJ1-3; 7 nucleotides line up with TRBD1. The CDR3 DNA reads as TGCAGTGCTAGGCCGAACAGGGGAATAGGTGGAAACACCATATATTTT. Translated: CSARPNRGIGGNTIYF.